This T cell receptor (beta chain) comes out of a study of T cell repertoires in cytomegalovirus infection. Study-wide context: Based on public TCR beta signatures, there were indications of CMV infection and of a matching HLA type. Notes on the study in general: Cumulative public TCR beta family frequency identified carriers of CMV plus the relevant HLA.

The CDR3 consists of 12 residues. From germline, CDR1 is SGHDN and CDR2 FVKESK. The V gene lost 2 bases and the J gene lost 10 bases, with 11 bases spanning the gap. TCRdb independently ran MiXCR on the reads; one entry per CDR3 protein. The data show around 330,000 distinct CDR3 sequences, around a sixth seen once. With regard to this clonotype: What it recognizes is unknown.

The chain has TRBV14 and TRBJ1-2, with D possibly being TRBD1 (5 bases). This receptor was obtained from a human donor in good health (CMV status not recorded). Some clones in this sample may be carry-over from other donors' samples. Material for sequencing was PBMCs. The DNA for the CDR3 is TGTGCCAGCAGCCAACTTGCGACAGACTACACCTTC. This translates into CASSQLATDYTF.